This T cell receptor beta chain stems from a study of cytomegalovirus exposure and HLA in healthy donors. Study observations and caveats: Cytomegalovirus-associated TCR beta chains were listed, numbering approximately 150. In a later analysis, an Asian-associated ancestry cluster reportedly showed fewer N-insertions than the roughly 700-donor mean. As confirmed in vitro, three CMV-associated chains were specific for CMV antigens. A later look showed TCR association rates differing by HLA locus, highest for DRB1 and lowest for HLA-C.

Comments on this clone: The antigen remains undetermined.

The primer mix had 60 Vbeta and 13 Jbeta primers. TCRdb's copy holds only in-frame clones and misses some; the assay was immunoSEQ multiplex PCR. The sample has tens of thousands of clones, around 70% seen once. The material sequenced was PBMCs. This TCR came from a woman aged 55-69 years in good health and CMV-seropositive.

CDR3 loop: CSVGELTANYGYTF. Here the CDR3 DNA reads TGCAGCGTTGGGGAACTGACAGCTAACTATGGCTACACCTTC. V gene TRBV29-1 combines with J gene TRBJ1-2, with D perhaps TRBD1 (5 bases). Germline V gene sequence: CDR1 SQVTM, CDR2 ANQGSEA. V lost 4 bases to trimming and J lost 0 bases, with 12 bases between them. This CDR3 region has 14 residues.